The 28 T cell receptor beta chains below come from one sample, sequenced in a study of T-cell reconstitution after alpha-beta-depleted transplantation in children. A library of TCRbeta sequences, prepared with unique molecular identifiers, was generated. Using its own MiXCR run on the PCR reads, TCRdb lists one record per CDR3 protein. Counted here are about 610,000 distinct CDR3 sequences, roughly a tenth occurring once; the ten biggest clones make up less than 4.5%. The sequences come from PBMCs from the stem cell graft donor, collected from the stem cell graft. The origin of the receptors is a human donor who donated a stem cell graft to a child with acute myeloid leukemia.

There are a few counts of this clonotype. The chain carries TRBV12-3 or TRBV12-4 and TRBJ2-1; 11 bases fit TRBD2. V lost 6 bases, J lost 4 bases, and 8 bases stayed unmatched. CDR3 length: 16 residues. In nucleotides, the CDR3 is TGTGCCAGCAGCGTGATCCGGACTAGCGGGTACAATGAGCAGTTCTTC. It translates to CASSVIRTSGYNEQFF.

In this sample, this clonotype turned up many times. The rearrangement uses TRBV5-6 and TRBJ2-2, with D perhaps being TRBD1 or TRBD2 (6 bases each). V shed 4 bases and J shed 7 bases, with 8 bases lying between them. This CDR3 contains 12 residues. In germline, CDR1 is SGHDT, CDR2 YYEEEE. In DNA form, the CDR3 reads TGTGCCAGCAGCGGAGGGGGCGGGGAGCTGTTTTTT. This sequence encodes CASSGGGGELFF. Full variable domain (outside the CDR3, taken from reference TRBV5-6 and TRBJ2-2): DAGVTQSPTHLIKTRGQQVTLRCSPKSGHDTVSWYQQALGQGPQFIFQYYEEEERQRGNFPDRFSGHQFPNYSSELNVNALLLGDSALYLCASSGGGGELFFGEGSRLTVL.

This clonotype was detected many times. This chain links TRBV20-1 with TRBJ1-2; no firm D call. V lost 0 bases to trimming and J lost 9 bases, with 14 bases between them. CDR1 DFQATT and CDR2 SNEGSKA come from the germline V gene (reference sequence). The CDR3 loop spans 13 amino acids. The CDR3 reads CSARDMGSPRYTF. CDR3 in DNA: TGCAGTGCTAGAGATATGGGATCCCCCCGCTACACCTTC.

This clonotype was observed many times. The chain uses TRBV12-3 or TRBV12-4 and TRBJ2-7, with 10 bases fitting TRBD2. The CDR3 length is 15 residues. The V segment lost 6 bases and the J segment 6 bases; nucleotides outside the gene matches: 11. The DNA for the CDR3 is TGTGCCAGCAGCCAAGGGACTAGCGTACAAGGCGAGCAGTACTTC. Protein sequence: CASSQGTSVQGEQYF.

This clonotype was counted many times. V usage is TRBV29-1 and J usage is TRBJ1-3; tentative D call: TRBD1 (5 bases). CDR3 length equals 13 residues. V lost 3 bases and J 2 bases, leaving 8 bases between the germline ends. The V gene's germline CDR1 is SQVTM and CDR2 ANQGSEA. DNA of the CDR3: TGCAGCGTTGATGGGGGTCCTGGAAACACCATATATTTT. Protein: CSVDGGPGNTIYF.

This clonotype has a handful of counts. The chain carries TRBV20-1 and TRBJ1-2; TRBD1 aligns across 7 bases. The germline gives CDR1 DFQATT, CDR2 SNEGSKA (reference sequence). J lost 0 bases, V lost 3 bases, and 4 bases had no gene match. This CDR3 is 14 amino acids long. CDR3 nucleotide sequence: TGCAGTGCTAGGAAAACAGGGGCTAACTATGGCTACACCTTC. Its protein is CSARKTGANYGYTF.

This clonotype was seen ten or more times. V usage is TRBV10-3 and J usage is TRBJ2-2; 8 nucleotides agree with TRBD1. This CDR3 has 16 amino acids. Germline CDR1 is ENHRY and CDR2 is SYGVKD. The junction had 1 base not matched to a gene; V was cut back by 0 bases and J by 1 base. For the CDR3, the DNA is TGTGCCATCAGTGAGTCCACAGGGGGGAACACCGGGGAGCTGTTTTTT. This translates into CAISESTGGNTGELFF.

The chain joins TRBV7-2 to TRBJ1-1; D is uncertain. Trimming removed 5 bases from V and 0 bases from J, with 13 bases in between. Germline CDR1 reads SGHTA; CDR2 reads FQGNSA. This CDR3 has 15 residues. Here the CDR3 reads CASSPRSGLNTEAFF. In DNA, the CDR3 is TGTGCCAGCAGCCCCCGGTCGGGGTTGAACACTGAAGCTTTCTTT.

The rearrangement joins TRBV3-1 to TRBJ2-2, with D possibly matching TRBD1 (6 bases). The V end was cut by 4 bases, the J end by 1 base, with 16 bases between. Germline V CDR1 and CDR2: LGHDT, YNNKEL (reference sequence). This CDR3 region has 17 residues. The CDR3 spells CASSRWDTGLNTGELFF. CDR3 DNA: TGTGCCAGCAGCCGGTGGGACACAGGTTTGAACACCGGGGAGCTGTTTTTT.

This clonotype was seen only a few times. The J gene is TRBJ2-1, the V gene TRBV29-1; 15 nucleotides agree with TRBD2. The germline gives CDR1 SQVTM, CDR2 ANQGSEA. This CDR3 contains 17 residues. Trimming took 6 bases from V and 2 from J; bases not matched to a gene: 8. The CDR3 DNA sequence: TGCAGCGTCGAGGGACTAGCGGGAGGTGGGGCCTACAATGAGCAGTTCTTC. The encoded protein is CSVEGLAGGGAYNEQFF.

The chain has TRBV5-1 and TRBJ2-2; D may match TRBD1 or TRBD2 (5 bases each). Germline V lookup: CDR1 SGHRS, CDR2 YFSETQ. With 6 bases removed from V and 6 bases from J, the gap between germline ends came to 18 bases. CDR3 length: 15 residues. The CDR3 nucleotides are TGCGCCAGCAACTCGGACGTCGGGGCACCCGGGGAGCTGTTTTTT. It is translated as CASNSDVGAPGELFF.

This chain joins TRBV20-1 and TRBJ2-1, with 16 bases that match TRBD2. The CDR3 runs 22 residues. V was clipped by 0 bases and J by 3 bases; unmatched bases: 17. The V gene's germline CDR1 is DFQATT and CDR2 SNEGSKA (reference sequence). DNA for the CDR3: TGCAGTGCTAGAGAAGGGACGACCGGGACTAGCGGGAGGGCCGTCTTCTACAATGAGCAGTTCTTC. Its translation: CSAREGTTGTSGRAVFYNEQFF.

V gene TRBV29-1 combines with J gene TRBJ1-5; no reliable D call. V was clipped by 6 bases and J by 2 bases, with 17 bases between them. CDR3 length: 15 amino acids. Germline values: CDR1 SQVTM, CDR2 ANQGSEA. The CDR3 region has the DNA TGCAGCGTCGGGGTGGGAACCAGTGGCAATCAGCCCCAGCATTTT. This encodes CSVGVGTSGNQPQHF.

This clonotype was found many times. V and J are TRBV24-1 and TRBJ2-2; 9 nucleotides align to TRBD2. The CDR3 loop spans 16 amino acids. Germline V gene lookup returns CDR1 KGHDR and CDR2 SFDVKD. The V and J ends lost 9 bases and 6 bases, in that order; junction bases with no gene match: 13. The CDR3 DNA reads as TGTGCCACCGAGGACCCTGGCGGGAGGGCCGCCGGGGAGCTGTTTTTT. It is translated as CATEDPGGRAAGELFF.

This clonotype was seen ten or more times. V is TRBV20-1 and J is TRBJ1-1; D uncertain. Germline V gene data show CDR1 as DFQATT and CDR2 as SNEGSKA (reference sequence). The CDR3 loop spans 12 amino acids. The V and J ends lost 3 bases and 2 bases respectively, with 7 bases between them. DNA of the CDR3: TGCAGTGCTAGGAGGGTTAACACTGAAGCTTTCTTT. Protein sequence: CSARRVNTEAFF.

This clonotype was detected ten times or more. This rearrangement joins TRBV5-5 to TRBJ2-3; 12 positions agree with TRBD2. This CDR3 is 16 amino acids long. Trimming at V came to 3 bases and at J to 5 bases, leaving 7 bases not matched to a gene. The germline V gene encodes CDR1 SGHKS and CDR2 YYEKEE (reference sequence). The CDR3 DNA sequence: TGTGCCAGCAGCTCGGAGCTAGCGGGGGGGGAAGATACGCAGTATTTT. Translating gives CASSSELAGGEDTQYF.

This clonotype was seen a few times. The chain joins TRBV7-9 to TRBJ2-1, with D unclear. This CDR3 is 16 amino acids long. Trimming took 4 bases from V and 4 from J, leaving 17 bases between them. Germline V gene data show CDR1 as SEHNR and CDR2 as FQNEAQ (reference sequence). CDR3 sequence: CASSSFSSTGYNEQFF. Written as DNA, the CDR3 is TGTGCCAGCAGCTCATTCAGTAGTACCGGATACAATGAGCAGTTCTTC.

This clonotype was counted many times. The chain carries TRBV2 and TRBJ2-3; 7 bases fit TRBD2. The ends lost 4 bases at V and 3 bases at J; junction bases unmatched: 7. This CDR3 region has 15 residues. Per the germline V gene, CDR1 is SNHLY and CDR2 is FYNNEI. CDR3 nucleotide sequence: TGTGCCAGCAGTGTTAGGCGGGAGAGGACAGATACGCAGTATTTT. Protein sequence: CASSVRRERTDTQYF. The whole variable domain, remainder taken from reference TRBV2 and TRBJ2-3, is EPEVTQTPSHQVTQMGQEVILRCVPISNHLYFYWYRQILGQKVEFLVSFYNNEISEKSEIFDDQFSVERPDGSNFTLKIRSTKLEDSAMYFCASSVRRERTDTQYFGPGTRLTVL.

V usage is TRBV12-3 or TRBV12-4 and J usage is TRBJ2-1; D might be TRBD2 (6 bases). V was clipped by 7 bases and J by 5 bases, with 21 bases between them. The CDR3 loop spans 16 amino acids. The CDR3 DNA sequence: TGTGCCAGCACCTCAAACGCCGGGGGATCTGACAATGAGCAGTTCTTC. It translates to CASTSNAGGSDNEQFF.

This clonotype was detected a few times. The chain combines TRBV5-1 with TRBJ1-5, with D possibly being TRBD1 (6 bases). V dropped 5 bases and J dropped 4 bases, with 13 bases sitting between them. This CDR3 has 14 residues. CDR1 is SGHRS, CDR2 YFSETQ, per germline. CDR3 in amino acids: CASRPDSENQPQHF. Here the CDR3 DNA reads TGCGCCAGCAGACCGGACAGTGAGAATCAGCCCCAGCATTTT.

Many counts were recorded for this clonotype. The rearrangement uses TRBV12-3 or TRBV12-4 and TRBJ2-1; D uncertain. This CDR3 region has 13 residues. V lost 6 bases and J 5 bases, leaving 11 bases between the germline ends. CDR3 DNA sequence: TGTGCCAGCAGCCGCAATTCGGACAATGAGCAGTTCTTC. Translation: CASSRNSDNEQFF.

This clonotype was picked up many times. The chain combines TRBV10-3 with TRBJ1-6; 7 bases line up with TRBD1. V was clipped by 6 bases and J by 7 bases; unmatched bases: 3. The CDR3 has 13 amino acids. CDR1 is ENHRY, CDR2 SYGVKD, per germline. CDR3 loop: CAIRGDSNSPLHF. The CDR3 nucleotides are TGTGCCATCAGAGGGGACAGCAATTCACCCCTCCACTTT.

This clonotype was seen repeatedly, ten times or more. The V and J genes are TRBV7-8 and TRBJ2-1; 7 bases are a match to TRBD1. In germline, CDR1 is SGHVS, CDR2 FQNEAQ. This CDR3 is built from 14 residues. J gave up 7 bases and V 5 bases, and 8 bases lay outside the gene matches. CDR3 region: CASSARDSLNEQFF. The CDR3 coding sequence is TGTGCCAGCAGCGCCCGGGACAGTCTAAATGAGCAGTTCTTC.

The V gene is TRBV2, the J gene TRBJ1-5; perhaps TRBD1 as D (6 bases). Trimming shortened V by 8 bases and J by 2 bases, and 19 bases separated the two germline ends. Germline CDR1 SNHLY, CDR2 FYNNEI. CDR3 length equals 16 residues. The CDR3 reads CASRADRQSGNQPQHF. The CDR3 DNA reads TGTGCCAGCCGGGCTGACAGGCAGAGCGGCAATCAGCCCCAGCATTTT.

The table lists this clonotype with many counts. This chain joins TRBV5-4 and TRBJ2-7; a possible D gene is TRBD1 (6 bases). CDR1 is SGHNT and CDR2 is YYREEE in the germline V gene (reference sequence). Trimming removed 0 bases from V and 5 bases from J, with 9 bases in between. There are 13 residues in the CDR3. DNA for the CDR3: TGTGCCAGCAGCTTGGCGGCAGGGGACGAGCAGTACTTC. It encodes CASSLAAGDEQYF.

This chain joins TRBV20-1 and TRBJ1-1; D not resolved. CDR1 is DFQATT, CDR2 SNEGSKA, per germline (reference sequence). This CDR3 is 11 amino acids long. Trimming cost V 0 bases and J 3 bases, with 2 bases left between them. CDR3 DNA: TGCAGTGCTAGAGATGACACTGAAGCTTTCTTT. It codes for CSARDDTEAFF.

The rearrangement links TRBV12-3 or TRBV12-4 to TRBJ2-7; D may be TRBD2 (7 bases). The CDR3 is 14 residues long. V was pared by 4 bases and J by 6 bases, with 16 bases between. The CDR3 protein is CASSSWGGVLEQYF. The CDR3 nucleotides read TGTGCCAGCAGTTCATGGGGGGGCGTTCTCGAGCAGTACTTC.

This clonotype showed up just a few times. The V call is TRBV28, the J call TRBJ1-1; D ambiguous. Germline CDR1 reads MDHEN; CDR2 reads SYDVKM. The V gene lost 6 bases and the J gene lost 6 bases, with 8 bases spanning the gap. The CDR3 extends over 11 amino acids. Written as DNA, the CDR3 is TGTGCCAGCAGCCGGAGGTCTGAAGCTTTCTTT. This gives the protein CASSRRSEAFF.